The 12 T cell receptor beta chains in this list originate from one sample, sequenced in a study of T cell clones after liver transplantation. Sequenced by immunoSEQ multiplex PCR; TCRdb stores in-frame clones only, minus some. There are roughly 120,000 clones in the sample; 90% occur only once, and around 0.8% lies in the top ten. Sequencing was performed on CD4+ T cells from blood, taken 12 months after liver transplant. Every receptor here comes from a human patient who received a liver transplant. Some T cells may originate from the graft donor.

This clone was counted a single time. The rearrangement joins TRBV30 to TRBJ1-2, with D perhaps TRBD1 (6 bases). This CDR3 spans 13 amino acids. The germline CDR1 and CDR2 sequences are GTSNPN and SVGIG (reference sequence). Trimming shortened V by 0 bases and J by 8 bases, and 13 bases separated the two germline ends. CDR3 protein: CAWSVSGEWGYTF. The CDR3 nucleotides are TGTGCCTGGAGTGTTTCAGGGGAGTGGGGCTACACCTTC.

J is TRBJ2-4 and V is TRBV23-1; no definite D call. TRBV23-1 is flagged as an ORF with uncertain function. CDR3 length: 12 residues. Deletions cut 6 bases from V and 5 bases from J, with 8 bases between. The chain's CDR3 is CASRGSENIQYF. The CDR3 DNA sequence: TGCGCCAGCAGGGGATCCGAAAACATTCAGTACTTC.

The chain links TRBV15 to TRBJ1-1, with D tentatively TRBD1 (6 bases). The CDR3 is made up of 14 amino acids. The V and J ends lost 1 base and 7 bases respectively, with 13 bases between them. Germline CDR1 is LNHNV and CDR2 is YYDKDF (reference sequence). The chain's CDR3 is CATSRVRGGNEAFF. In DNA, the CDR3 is TGTGCCACCAGCAGAGTAAGGGGGGGAAATGAAGCTTTCTTT.

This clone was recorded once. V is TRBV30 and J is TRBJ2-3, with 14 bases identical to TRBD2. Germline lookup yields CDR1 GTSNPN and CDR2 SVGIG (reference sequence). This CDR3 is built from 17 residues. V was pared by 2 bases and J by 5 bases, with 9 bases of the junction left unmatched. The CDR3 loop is CAWSSGTSGSSGDTQYF. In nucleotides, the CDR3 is TGTGCCTGGAGTTCAGGGACTAGCGGGAGCTCTGGAGATACGCAGTATTTT.

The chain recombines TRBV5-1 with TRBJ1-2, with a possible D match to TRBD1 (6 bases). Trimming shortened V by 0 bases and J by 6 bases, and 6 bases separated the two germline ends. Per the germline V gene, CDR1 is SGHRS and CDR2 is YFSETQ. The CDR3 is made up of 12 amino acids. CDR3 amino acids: CASSLDRDGYTF. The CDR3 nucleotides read TGCGCCAGCAGCTTGGACAGGGATGGCTACACCTTC. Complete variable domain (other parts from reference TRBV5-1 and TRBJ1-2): KAGVTQTPRYLIKTRGQQVTLSCSPISGHRSVSWYQQTPGQGLQFLFEYFSETQRNKGNFPGRFSGRQFSNSRSEMNVSTLELGDSALYLCASSLDRDGYTFGSGTRLTVV.

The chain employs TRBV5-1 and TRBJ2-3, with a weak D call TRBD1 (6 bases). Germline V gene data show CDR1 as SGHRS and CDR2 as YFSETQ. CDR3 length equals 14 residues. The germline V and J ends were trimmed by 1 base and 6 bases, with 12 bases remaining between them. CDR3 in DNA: TGCGCCAGCAGCTTGAACAGGGCCCCGGATACGCAGTATTTT. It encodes CASSLNRAPDTQYF.

The CDR3 protein is CASSSGTGFGNQPQHF. CDR3 nucleotides: TGTGCCAGCAGCTCTGGGACAGGGTTCGGCAATCAGCCCCAGCATTTT. The chain combines TRBV11-2 with TRBJ1-5, with 9 bases aligning to TRBD1. Germline CDR1 is SGHAT and CDR2 is FQNNGV. There are 16 residues in the CDR3. Trimming took 4 bases from V and 2 from J; bases not matched to a gene: 6.

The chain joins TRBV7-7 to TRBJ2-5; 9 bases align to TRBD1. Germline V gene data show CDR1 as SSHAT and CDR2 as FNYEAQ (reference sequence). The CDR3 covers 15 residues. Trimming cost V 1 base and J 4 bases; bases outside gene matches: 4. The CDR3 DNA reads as TGTGCCAGCAGCTTAGACAGGGGGCAGGGAGAGACCCAGTACTTC. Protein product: CASSLDRGQGETQYF.

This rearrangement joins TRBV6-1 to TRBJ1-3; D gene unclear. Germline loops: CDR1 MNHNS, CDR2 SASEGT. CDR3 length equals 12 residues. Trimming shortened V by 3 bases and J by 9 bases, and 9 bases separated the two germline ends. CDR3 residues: CASSDPRSTIYF. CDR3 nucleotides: TGTGCCAGCAGTGACCCACGGAGCACCATATATTTT.

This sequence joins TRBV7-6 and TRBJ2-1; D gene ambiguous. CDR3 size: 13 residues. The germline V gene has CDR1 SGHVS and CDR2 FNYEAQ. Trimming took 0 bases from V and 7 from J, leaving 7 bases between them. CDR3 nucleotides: TGTGCCAGCAGCTTAGCGAGCAAAAATGAGCAGTTCTTC. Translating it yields CASSLASKNEQFF.

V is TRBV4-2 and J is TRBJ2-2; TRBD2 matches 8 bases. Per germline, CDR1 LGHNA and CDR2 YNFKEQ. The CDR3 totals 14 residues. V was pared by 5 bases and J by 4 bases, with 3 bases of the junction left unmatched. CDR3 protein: CASSWSGSTGELFF. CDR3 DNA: TGTGCCAGCAGCTGGAGCGGGAGCACCGGGGAGCTGTTTTTT.

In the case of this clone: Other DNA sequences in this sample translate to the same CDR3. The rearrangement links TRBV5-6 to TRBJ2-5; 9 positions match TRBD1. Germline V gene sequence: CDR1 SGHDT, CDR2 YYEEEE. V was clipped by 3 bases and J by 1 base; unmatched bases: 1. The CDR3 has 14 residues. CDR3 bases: TGTGCCAGCAGCTCGGGACAGGGCCAAGAGACCCAGTACTTC. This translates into CASSSGQGQETQYF.